This is a list of T cell receptor beta chains from one sample in a study of PD-1 blockade in mismatch repair-deficient tumors. Only in-frame clones appear in the TCRdb table, and some are missing; sequencing was by immunoSEQ multiplex PCR. The sample has some 100,000 clones, approximately 80% seen once; the top ten hold roughly 6.3%. The starting material was peripheral blood, obtained roughly 36 weeks after starting pembrolizumab. These receptors were taken from an adult with mismatch repair-deficient cancer. CDR3s include the opening cysteine and the closing phenylalanine or tryptophan. The D gene is left open where the match is weak. Rows may omit the clone size; those that give it use once, few, many or a size class.

>TRBV21-1|once|TRBJ2-1|15|-
CASSNPLADYNEQFF
TGTGCCAGCAGCAATCCCCTAGCGGACTACAATGAGCAGTTCTTC
>TRBV7-6|few|TRBJ1-3|15|TRBD1
CASSRQTGAGNTIYF
TGTGCCAGCAGCCGTCAGACAGGGGCTGGAAACACCATATATTTT
>TRBV6-5|-|TRBJ2-7|15|TRBD2
CASSYSGTSSYEQYF
TGTGCCAGCAGTTACTCCGGGACTAGCTCCTACGAGCAGTACTTC
>TRBV19|-|TRBJ2-1|18|TRBD2
CASSTYSTSGRALNEQFF
TGTGCCAGTAGTACATATTCGACTAGCGGGAGGGCCCTGAATGAGCAGTTCTTC
>TRBV6-6|-|TRBJ2-3|15|-
CASSYGQGPLDTQYF
TGTGCCAGCAGTTACGGGCAGGGGCCCCTCGATACGCAGTATTTT
>TRBV5-5|-|TRBJ2-5|12|-
CASRMEAETQYF
TGTGCCAGCAGGATGGAGGCAGAGACCCAGTACTTC
>TRBV18|-|TRBJ2-7|15|TRBD1
CASSPGQGASYEQYF
TGTGCCAGCTCCCCGGGACAGGGGGCCTCCTACGAGCAGTACTTC
>TRBV13|-|TRBJ2-7|12|-
CASSLDRGEQYF
TGTGCCAGCAGCCTCGATAGGGGGGAGCAGTACTTC
>TRBV27|-|TRBJ2-7|16|-
CASSLGWGDGIYEQYF
TGTGCCAGCAGTTTAGGCTGGGGCGACGGGATCTACGAGCAGTACTTC
>TRBV11-3|-|TRBJ2-7|15|-
CASSLVPGAPYEQYF
TGTGCCAGCAGCTTAGTACCGGGAGCGCCCTACGAGCAGTACTTC